The 9 T cell receptor beta chains below were found in one sample sequenced in a study of OX40 agonist ivuxolimab in advanced cancers. Sequenced by immunoSEQ multiplex PCR; TCRdb stores in-frame clones only, minus some. The sample carries 41,000 or so clones, around 87% recorded once. Sequenced material: CD4+ or CD8+ T cells sorted from blood, taken in a trial of the OX40 agonist ivuxolimab. Receptors originate from an adult with an advanced solid tumor such as melanoma, head and neck, liver or kidney cancer.

The J gene is TRBJ1-4, the V gene TRBV7-2; possible D gene TRBD1, 6 bases. The CDR3 contains 15 residues. In germline, CDR1 is SGHTA, CDR2 FQGNSA. Trimming shortened V by 5 bases and J by 7 bases, and 17 bases separated the two germline ends. The chain's CDR3 is CASSRNRAGGEKLFF. In DNA form, the CDR3 reads TGTGCCAGCAGCAGGAACAGGGCGGGTGGTGAAAAACTGTTTTTT.

The chain recombines TRBV18 with TRBJ2-2; possibly TRBD2 for D (5 bases). This CDR3 has 14 residues. CDR1 and CDR2 from the germline V gene are KGHSH and LQKENI. Trimming stripped 5 bases from V and 4 bases from J, with 11 bases between. The CDR3 nucleotides are TGTGCCAGCTCAGCGGACTCTTTCACCGGGGAGCTGTTTTTT. Its translation is CASSADSFTGELFF.

This chain connects TRBV15 to TRBJ2-7, with D possibly matching TRBD1 (5 bases). The CDR3 loop spans 13 amino acids. Trimming shortened V by 5 bases and J by 0 bases, and 8 bases separated the two germline ends. Germline V lookup: CDR1 LNHNV, CDR2 YYDKDF (reference sequence). The CDR3 sequence: CATSPRDSYEQYF. CDR3 nucleotides: TGTGCCACCAGCCCCAGGGACTCCTACGAGCAGTACTTC.

In its sample, this clone was seen a few times. This chain uses TRBV7-9 with TRBJ2-7; tentative D call: TRBD1 (6 bases). The V and J ends lost 5 bases and 1 base respectively, with 18 bases between them. The CDR3 is made up of 16 amino acids. The V gene's germline CDR1 is SEHNR and CDR2 FQNEAQ (reference sequence). CDR3 region: CASSPLGQGKSYEQYF. The CDR3 DNA is TGTGCCAGCAGCCCGCTGGGGCAGGGGAAGTCCTACGAGCAGTACTTC.

This chain connects TRBV10-1 to TRBJ2-6; possibly TRBD1 for D (5 bases). The CDR3 has 14 residues. V was trimmed by 5 bases and J by 2 bases, leaving 7 bases between them. Germline V gene sequence: CDR1 WNHNN, CDR2 SYGVQD (reference sequence). In DNA, the CDR3 is TGCGCCAGCAGTCCAGGGACTGGGGCCAACGTCCTGACTTTC. Translation gives CASSPGTGANVLTF.

V is TRBV10-3 and J is TRBJ1-4; D remains ambiguous. The ends were cut back, 6 bases at V and 8 bases at J, with 13 bases in the middle. The CDR3 consists of 13 residues. From germline, CDR1 is ENHRY and CDR2 SYGVKD. CDR3 sequence (DNA): TGTGCCATCAGCACAGCGCCGGACGAAAAACTGTTTTTT. It specifies CAISTAPDEKLFF.

This sequence joins TRBV10-3 and TRBJ1-1; maybe TRBD1 (5 bases). V lost 2 bases and J lost 1, with 20 bases in between. Germline CDR1 and CDR2: ENHRY and SYGVKD. The CDR3 runs to 18 residues. For the CDR3, the DNA is TGTGCCATCAGTGAGGGTGGGGCAACCTGGGAGGAGAACACTGAAGCTTTCTTT. Amino acids: CAISEGGATWEENTEAFF.

This rearrangement joins TRBV7-9 to TRBJ2-6; D is unresolved. V was cut by 6 bases and J by 17 bases, with 14 bases left in between. The length of the CDR3 is 11 residues. Per germline, CDR1 SEHNR and CDR2 FQNEAQ (reference sequence). CDR3 nucleotides: TGTGCCAGCAGTTACCCAGGAGCTTTGACTTTC. It specifies CASSYPGALTF.

In DNA form, the CDR3 reads TGTGCCAGCAGTTCTCAGGGGGACGGGGCCAACGTCCTGACTTTC. The encoded protein is CASSSQGDGANVLTF. The chain uses TRBV28 and TRBJ2-6, with 7 bases fitting TRBD1. CDR1 is MDHEN, CDR2 SYDVKM, per germline. The CDR3 extends over 15 amino acids. V shed 4 bases, J shed 4 bases, and the junction held 4 bases outside the gene matches.